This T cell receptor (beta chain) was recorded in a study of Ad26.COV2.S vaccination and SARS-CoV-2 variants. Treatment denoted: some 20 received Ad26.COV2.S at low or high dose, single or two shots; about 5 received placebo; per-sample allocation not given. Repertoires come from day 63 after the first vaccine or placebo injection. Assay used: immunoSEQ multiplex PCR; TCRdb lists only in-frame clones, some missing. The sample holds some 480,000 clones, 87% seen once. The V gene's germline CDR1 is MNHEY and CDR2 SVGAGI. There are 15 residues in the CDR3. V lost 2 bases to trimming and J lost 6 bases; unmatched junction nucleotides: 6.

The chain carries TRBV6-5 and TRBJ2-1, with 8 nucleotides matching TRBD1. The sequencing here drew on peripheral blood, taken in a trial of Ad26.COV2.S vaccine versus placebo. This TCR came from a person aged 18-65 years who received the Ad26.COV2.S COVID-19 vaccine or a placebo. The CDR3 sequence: CASSYEGQAGNEQFF. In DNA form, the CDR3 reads TGTGCCAGCAGTTACGAGGGACAGGCCGGCAATGAGCAGTTCTTC.